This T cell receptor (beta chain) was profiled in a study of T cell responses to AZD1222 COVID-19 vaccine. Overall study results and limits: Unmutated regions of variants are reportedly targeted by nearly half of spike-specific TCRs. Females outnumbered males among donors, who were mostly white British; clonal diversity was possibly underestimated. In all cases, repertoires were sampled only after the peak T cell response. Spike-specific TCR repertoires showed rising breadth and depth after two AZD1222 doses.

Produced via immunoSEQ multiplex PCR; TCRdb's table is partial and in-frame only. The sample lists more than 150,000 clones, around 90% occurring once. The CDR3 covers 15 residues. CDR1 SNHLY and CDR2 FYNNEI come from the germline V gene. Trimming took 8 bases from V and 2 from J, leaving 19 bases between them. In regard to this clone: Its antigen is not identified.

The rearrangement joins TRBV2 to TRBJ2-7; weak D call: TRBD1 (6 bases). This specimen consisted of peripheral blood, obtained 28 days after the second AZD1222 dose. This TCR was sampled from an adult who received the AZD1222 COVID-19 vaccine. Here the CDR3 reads CASLTRGGSPYEQYF. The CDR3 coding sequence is TGTGCCAGCCTTACCCGAGGGGGATCTCCCTACGAGCAGTACTTC.